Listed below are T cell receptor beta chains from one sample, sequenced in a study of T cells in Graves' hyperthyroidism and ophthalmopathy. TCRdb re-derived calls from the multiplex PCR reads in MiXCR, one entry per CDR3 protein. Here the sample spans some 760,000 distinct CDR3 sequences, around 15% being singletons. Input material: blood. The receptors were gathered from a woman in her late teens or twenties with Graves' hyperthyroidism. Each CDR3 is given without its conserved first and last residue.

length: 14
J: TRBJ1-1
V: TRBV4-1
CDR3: ASSQGYRVMRTEAF

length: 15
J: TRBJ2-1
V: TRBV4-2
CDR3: ASSQDRGLADYNEQF

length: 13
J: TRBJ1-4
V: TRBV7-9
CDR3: ASSLVASTNEKLF

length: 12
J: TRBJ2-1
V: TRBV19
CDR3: ASSISSGTGEQF

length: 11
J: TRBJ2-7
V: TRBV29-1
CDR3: SVGRQGVGEQY

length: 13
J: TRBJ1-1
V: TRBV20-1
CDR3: SAREGRVVRTEAF

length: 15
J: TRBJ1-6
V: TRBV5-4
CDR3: ASSLTGTTEYNSPLH

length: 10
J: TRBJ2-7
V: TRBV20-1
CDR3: SARDQSYEQY

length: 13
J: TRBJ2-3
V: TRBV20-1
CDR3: SARKAGLVGDTQY

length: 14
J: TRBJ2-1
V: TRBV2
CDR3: ASSDPAGVAYNEQF

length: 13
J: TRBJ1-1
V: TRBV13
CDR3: ASSLIGGGGTEAF

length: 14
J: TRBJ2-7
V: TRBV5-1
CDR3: ASSSRIAGTSYEQY

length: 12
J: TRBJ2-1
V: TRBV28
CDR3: ASNLAGTYNEQF

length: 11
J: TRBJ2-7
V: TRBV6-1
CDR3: ASSYTMEYEQY

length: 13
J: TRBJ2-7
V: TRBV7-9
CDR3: ASSPSDAEPYEQY

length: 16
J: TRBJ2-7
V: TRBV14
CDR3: ASSQLAGSRRRTYEQY

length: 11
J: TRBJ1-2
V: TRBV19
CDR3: ASKAPGGCGYT

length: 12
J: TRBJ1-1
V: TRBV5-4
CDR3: ASSWTGLDTEAF

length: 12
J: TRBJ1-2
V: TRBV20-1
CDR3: SAREPGGGYGYA

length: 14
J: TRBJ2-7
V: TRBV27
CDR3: ASPGHRDSYSYEQY

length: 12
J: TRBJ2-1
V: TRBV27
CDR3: ASRGTSDVHEQF

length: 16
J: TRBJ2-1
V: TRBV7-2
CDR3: ASSGVDAGGFSYNEQF

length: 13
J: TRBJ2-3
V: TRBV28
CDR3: ASKTSGSPTDTQY

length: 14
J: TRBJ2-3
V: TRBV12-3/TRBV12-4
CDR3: ASIFQGTGSTDTQY

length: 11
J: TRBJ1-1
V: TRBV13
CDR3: ASSRTRYTEAF

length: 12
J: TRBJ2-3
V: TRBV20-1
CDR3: SARVVAGGDTQY

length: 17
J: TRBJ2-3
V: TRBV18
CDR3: ASSPLGLAGGLGADTQY

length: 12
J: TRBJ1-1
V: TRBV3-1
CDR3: ASSRTAQGIEAF

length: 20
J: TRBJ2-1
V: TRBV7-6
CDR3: ASSFFLRGRASDYRGNNEQF

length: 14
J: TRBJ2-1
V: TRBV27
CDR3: ATSISGSLRGNEQF

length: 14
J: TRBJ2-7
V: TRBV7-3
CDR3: ASSLGGVARSWEQY

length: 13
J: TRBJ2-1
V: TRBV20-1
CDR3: SARDPTGNYNEQF

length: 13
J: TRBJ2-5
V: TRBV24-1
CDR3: ATSDLPAGVETQY

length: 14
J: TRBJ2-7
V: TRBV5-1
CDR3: ASSFQWTSGSSEQY

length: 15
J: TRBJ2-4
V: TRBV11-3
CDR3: ASSLGSSTSGRDIQY

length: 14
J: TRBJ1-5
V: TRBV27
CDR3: ASSLSGQVLNQPQH

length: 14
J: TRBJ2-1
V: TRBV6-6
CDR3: ASSYLGLADQNEQF

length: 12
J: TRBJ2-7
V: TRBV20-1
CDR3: SARDSAKSYEQY

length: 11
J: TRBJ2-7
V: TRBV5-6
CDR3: ASTKYWGDEQY

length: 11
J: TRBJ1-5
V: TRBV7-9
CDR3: ASSLGGWEPQH

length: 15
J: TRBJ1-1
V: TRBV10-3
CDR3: AISERGVGRMNTEAF

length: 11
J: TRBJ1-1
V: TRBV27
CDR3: ASSLRELTEAF

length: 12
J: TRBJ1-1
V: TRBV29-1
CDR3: SVAGSWQYTEAF

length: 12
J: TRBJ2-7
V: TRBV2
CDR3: ASSVRLALSEQY

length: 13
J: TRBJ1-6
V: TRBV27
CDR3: ASSSHRAYNSPLH

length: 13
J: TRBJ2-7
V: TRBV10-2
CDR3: ASSPRRGPSYEQY

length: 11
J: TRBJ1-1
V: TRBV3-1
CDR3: ASSPRWNTEAF

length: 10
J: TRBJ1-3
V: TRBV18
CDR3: ASSSGGNTIY

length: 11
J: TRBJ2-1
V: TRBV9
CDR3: ASSVTSGNEQF

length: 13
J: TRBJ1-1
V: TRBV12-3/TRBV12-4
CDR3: ASSSTGWGDTEAF

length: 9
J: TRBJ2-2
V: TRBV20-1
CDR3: SAKGSGELF

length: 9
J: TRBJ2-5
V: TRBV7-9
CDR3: ASRESETQY

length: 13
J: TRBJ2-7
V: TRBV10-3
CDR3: AISEGRDKFYEQY